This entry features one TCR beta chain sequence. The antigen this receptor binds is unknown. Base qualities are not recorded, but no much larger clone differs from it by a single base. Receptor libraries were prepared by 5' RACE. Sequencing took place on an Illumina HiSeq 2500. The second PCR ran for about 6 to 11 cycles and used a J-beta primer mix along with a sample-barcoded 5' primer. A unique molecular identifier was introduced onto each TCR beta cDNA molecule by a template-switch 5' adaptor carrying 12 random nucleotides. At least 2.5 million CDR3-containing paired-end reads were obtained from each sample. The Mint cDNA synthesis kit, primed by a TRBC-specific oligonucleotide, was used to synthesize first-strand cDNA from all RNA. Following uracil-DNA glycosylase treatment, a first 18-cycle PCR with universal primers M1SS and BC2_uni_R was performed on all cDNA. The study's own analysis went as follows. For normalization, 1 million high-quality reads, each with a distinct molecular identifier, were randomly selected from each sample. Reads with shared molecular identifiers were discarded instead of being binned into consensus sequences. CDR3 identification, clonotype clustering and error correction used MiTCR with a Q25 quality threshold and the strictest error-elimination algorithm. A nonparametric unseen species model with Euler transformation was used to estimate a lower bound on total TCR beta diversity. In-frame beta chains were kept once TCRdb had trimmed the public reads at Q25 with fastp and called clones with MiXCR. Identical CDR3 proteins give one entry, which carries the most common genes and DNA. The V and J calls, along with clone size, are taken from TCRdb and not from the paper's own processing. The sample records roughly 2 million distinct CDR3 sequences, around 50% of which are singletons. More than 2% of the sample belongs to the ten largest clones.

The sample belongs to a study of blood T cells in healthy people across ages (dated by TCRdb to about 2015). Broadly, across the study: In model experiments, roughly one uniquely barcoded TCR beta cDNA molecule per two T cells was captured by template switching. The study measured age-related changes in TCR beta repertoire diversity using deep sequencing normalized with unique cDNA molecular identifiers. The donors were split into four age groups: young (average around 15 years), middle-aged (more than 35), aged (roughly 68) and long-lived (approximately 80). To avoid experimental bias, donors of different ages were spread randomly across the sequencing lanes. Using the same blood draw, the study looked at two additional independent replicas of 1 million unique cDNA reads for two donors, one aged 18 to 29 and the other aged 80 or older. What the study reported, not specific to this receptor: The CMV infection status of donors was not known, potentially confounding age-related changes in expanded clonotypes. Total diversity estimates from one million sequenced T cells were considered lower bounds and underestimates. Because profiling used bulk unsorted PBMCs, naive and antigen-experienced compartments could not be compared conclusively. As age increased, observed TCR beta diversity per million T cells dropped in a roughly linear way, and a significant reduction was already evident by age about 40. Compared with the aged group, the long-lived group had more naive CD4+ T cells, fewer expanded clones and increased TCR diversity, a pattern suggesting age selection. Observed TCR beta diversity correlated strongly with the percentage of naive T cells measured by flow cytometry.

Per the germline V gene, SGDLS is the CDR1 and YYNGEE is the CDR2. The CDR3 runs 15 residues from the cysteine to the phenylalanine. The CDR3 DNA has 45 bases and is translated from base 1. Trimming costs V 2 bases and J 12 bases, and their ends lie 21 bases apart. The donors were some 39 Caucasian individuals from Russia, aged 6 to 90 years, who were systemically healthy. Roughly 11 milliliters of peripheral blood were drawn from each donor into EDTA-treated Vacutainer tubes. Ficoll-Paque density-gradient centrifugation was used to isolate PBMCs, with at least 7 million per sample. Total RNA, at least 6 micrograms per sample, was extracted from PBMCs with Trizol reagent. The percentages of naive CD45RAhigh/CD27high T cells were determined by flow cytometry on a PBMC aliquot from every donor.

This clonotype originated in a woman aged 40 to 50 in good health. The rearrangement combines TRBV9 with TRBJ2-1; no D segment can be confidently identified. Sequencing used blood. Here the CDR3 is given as CASSVSPGPKGLQFF. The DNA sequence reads TGTGCCAGCAGCGTTAGCCCCGGGCCCAAGGGATTGCAGTTCTTC.